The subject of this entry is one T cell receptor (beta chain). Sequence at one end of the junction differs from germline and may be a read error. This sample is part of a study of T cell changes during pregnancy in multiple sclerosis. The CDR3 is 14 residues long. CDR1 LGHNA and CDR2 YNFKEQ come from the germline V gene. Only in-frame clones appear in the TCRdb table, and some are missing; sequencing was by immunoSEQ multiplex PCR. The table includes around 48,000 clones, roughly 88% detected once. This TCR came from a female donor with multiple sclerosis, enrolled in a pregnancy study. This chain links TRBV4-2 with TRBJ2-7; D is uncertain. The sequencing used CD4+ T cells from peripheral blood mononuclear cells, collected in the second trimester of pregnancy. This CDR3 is CASSQEVPPYERYF. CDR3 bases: TGTGCCAGCAGCCAAGAGGTTCCCCCCTACGAGCGGTACTTC.